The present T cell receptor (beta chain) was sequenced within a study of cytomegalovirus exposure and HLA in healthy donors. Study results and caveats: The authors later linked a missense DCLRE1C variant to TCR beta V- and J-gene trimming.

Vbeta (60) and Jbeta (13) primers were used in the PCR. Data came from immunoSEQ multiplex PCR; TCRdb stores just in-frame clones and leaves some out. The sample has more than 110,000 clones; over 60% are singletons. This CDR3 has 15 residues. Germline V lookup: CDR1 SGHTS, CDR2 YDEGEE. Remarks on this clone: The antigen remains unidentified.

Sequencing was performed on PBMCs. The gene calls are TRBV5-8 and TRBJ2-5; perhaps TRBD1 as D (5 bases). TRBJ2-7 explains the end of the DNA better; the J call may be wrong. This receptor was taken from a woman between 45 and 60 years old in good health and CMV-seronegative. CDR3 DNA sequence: TGTGCCAGCAGCTTGCTCAGGGTCCCTGCCTACGAGCAGTACTTC. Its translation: CASSLLRVPAYEQYF.